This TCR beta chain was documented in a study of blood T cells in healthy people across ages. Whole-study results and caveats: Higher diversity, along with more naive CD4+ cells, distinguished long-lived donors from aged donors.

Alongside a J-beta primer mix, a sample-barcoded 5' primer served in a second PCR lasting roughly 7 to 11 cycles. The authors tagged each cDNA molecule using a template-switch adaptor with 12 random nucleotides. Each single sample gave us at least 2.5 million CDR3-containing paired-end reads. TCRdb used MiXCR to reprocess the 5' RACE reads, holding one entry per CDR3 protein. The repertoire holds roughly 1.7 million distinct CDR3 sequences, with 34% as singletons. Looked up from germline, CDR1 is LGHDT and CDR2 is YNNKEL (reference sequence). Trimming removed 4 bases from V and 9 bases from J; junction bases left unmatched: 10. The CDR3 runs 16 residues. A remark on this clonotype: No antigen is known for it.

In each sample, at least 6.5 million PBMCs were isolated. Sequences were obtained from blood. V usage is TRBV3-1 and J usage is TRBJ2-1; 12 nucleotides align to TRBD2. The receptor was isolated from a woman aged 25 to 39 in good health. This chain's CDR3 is CASSRRLAGAPGEQFF. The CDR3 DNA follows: TGTGCCAGCAGCCGGCGACTAGCGGGAGCCCCGGGTGAGCAGTTCTTC.